Listed below are T cell receptor beta chains from one sample, sequenced in a study of cytomegalovirus exposure and HLA in healthy donors. Produced via immunoSEQ multiplex PCR; TCRdb's table is partial and in-frame only. The sample yields more than 90,000 clones, approximately 70% seen once. Material for sequencing was PBMCs. The receptors were gathered from a woman aged 25 to 45 in good health and CMV-seronegative. The CDR3 runs from the conserved cysteine through the conserved F or W. D genes are given only for firm matches. Clone size is shown for a subset of rows, as once, few, many or a class of expanded clone.

J gene: TRBJ2-2
V gene: TRBV5-1
D gene: TRBD2
clone size: -
CDR3 protein: CASSLKRTSGTRPPKNTGELFF
CDR3 DNA: TGCGCCAGCAGCTTGAAACGGACTAGCGGGACCCGCCCCCCTAAGAACACCGGGGAGCTGTTTTTT

J gene: TRBJ1-6
V gene: TRBV2
D gene: -
clone size: few
CDR3 protein: CASSEEDLGINSPLHF
CDR3 DNA: TGTGCCAGCAGTGAAGAGGACTTGGGGATAAATTCACCCCTCCACTTT

J gene: TRBJ2-1
V gene: TRBV27
D gene: TRBD2
clone size: -
CDR3 protein: CASSLSFSLAGGHEQFF
CDR3 DNA: TGTGCCAGCAGTTTAAGCTTCAGTCTAGCGGGAGGGCATGAGCAGTTCTTC

J gene: TRBJ1-1
V gene: TRBV7-3
D gene: TRBD1
clone size: -
CDR3 protein: CASSPGQGPSFF
CDR3 DNA: TGTGCCAGCAGCCCGGGACAGGGCCCTTCTTTCTTT

J gene: TRBJ2-3
V gene: TRBV7-2
D gene: TRBD2
clone size: -
CDR3 protein: CASRPSGGAPDTQYF
CDR3 DNA: TGTGCCAGCAGACCTAGCGGGGGGGCCCCAGATACGCAGTATTTT

J gene: TRBJ2-5
V gene: TRBV30
D gene: TRBD2
clone size: -
CDR3 protein: CACSMGGGSQYF
CDR3 DNA: TGTGCCTGCTCGATGGGGGGGGGTTCCCAGTACTTC

J gene: TRBJ2-7
V gene: TRBV5-5
D gene: TRBD1
clone size: few
CDR3 protein: CASSSTDRGIYEQYF
CDR3 DNA: TGTGCCAGCAGCTCCACGGACAGGGGGATCTACGAGCAGTACTTC

J gene: TRBJ2-1
V gene: TRBV27
D gene: TRBD1
clone size: -
CDR3 protein: CASRTGGEQFF
CDR3 DNA: TGTGCCAGCAGAACAGGGGGTGAGCAGTTCTTC

J gene: TRBJ2-7
V gene: TRBV7-6
D gene: -
clone size: -
CDR3 protein: CASSRGTSLGIEQYF
CDR3 DNA: TGTGCCAGCAGCCGAGGGACTTCCTTGGGTATCGAGCAGTACTTC

J gene: TRBJ1-2
V gene: TRBV2
D gene: -
clone size: -
CDR3 protein: CASSFLSGYGYTF
CDR3 DNA: TGTGCCAGCAGCTTTTTATCAGGTTATGGCTACACCTTC

J gene: TRBJ1-2
V gene: TRBV25-1
D gene: -
clone size: -
CDR3 protein: CASSGGFNYGYTF
CDR3 DNA: TGTGCCAGCAGTGGAGGGTTTAACTATGGCTACACCTTC

J gene: TRBJ1-1
V gene: TRBV5-1
D gene: -
clone size: -
CDR3 protein: CASRVQGGDTEAFF
CDR3 DNA: TGCGCCAGCAGGGTCCAGGGAGGAGATACTGAAGCTTTCTTT

J gene: TRBJ1-5
V gene: TRBV18
D gene: TRBD1
clone size: -
CDR3 protein: CASSPGQDQPQHF
CDR3 DNA: TGTGCCAGCTCACCGGGACAGGATCAGCCCCAGCATTTT

J gene: TRBJ1-4
V gene: TRBV7-9
D gene: TRBD1
clone size: -
CDR3 protein: CSSSSIRSGTDNEKLFF
CDR3 DNA: TGTTCCAGCAGCTCGATTCGATCCGGGACAGATAATGAAAAACTGTTTTTT

J gene: TRBJ1-1
V gene: TRBV9
D gene: -
clone size: -
CDR3 protein: CASSARGANTEAFF
CDR3 DNA: TGTGCCAGCAGCGCCCGTGGGGCGAACACTGAAGCTTTCTTT

J gene: TRBJ2-7
V gene: TRBV7-3
D gene: -
clone size: -
CDR3 protein: CASSLTTGSHNEQYF
CDR3 DNA: TGTGCCAGCAGCTTAACAACAGGGAGCCATAACGAGCAGTACTTC

J gene: TRBJ1-2
V gene: TRBV20-1
D gene: -
clone size: -
CDR3 protein: CSVLDIYGYTF
CDR3 DNA: TGCAGTGTCCTGGACATCTACGGCTACACCTTC

J gene: TRBJ1-1
V gene: TRBV30
D gene: -
clone size: -
CDR3 protein: CAWSVMNTEAFF
CDR3 DNA: TGTGCCTGGAGTGTTATGAACACTGAAGCTTTCTTT

J gene: TRBJ1-1
V gene: TRBV18
D gene: TRBD1
clone size: -
CDR3 protein: CASSPLQGNREAFF
CDR3 DNA: TGTGCCAGCTCACCCCTACAGGGGAACCGCGAAGCTTTCTTT

J gene: TRBJ2-7
V gene: TRBV6-1
D gene: -
clone size: once
CDR3 protein: CASIGTSSYEQYF
CDR3 DNA: TGTGCCAGCATCGGGACTTCTTCCTACGAGCAGTACTTC

J gene: TRBJ1-2
V gene: TRBV14
D gene: -
clone size: -
CDR3 protein: CASSQAFGQNYGYTF
CDR3 DNA: TGTGCCAGCAGCCAAGCCTTTGGACAGAACTATGGCTACACCTTC

J gene: TRBJ2-3
V gene: TRBV5-1
D gene: TRBD2
clone size: few
CDR3 protein: CAGASGRTDTQYF
CDR3 DNA: TGCGCCGGGGCCAGCGGGAGAACAGATACGCAGTATTTT

J gene: TRBJ1-6
V gene: TRBV5-6
D gene: -
clone size: -
CDR3 protein: CASSLLETLAPLHF
CDR3 DNA: TGTGCCAGCAGCTTACTAGAGACACTTGCACCCCTCCACTTT

J gene: TRBJ1-2
V gene: TRBV19
D gene: -
clone size: once
CDR3 protein: CASMIEGISGPSYGYTF
CDR3 DNA: TGTGCCAGTATGATAGAGGGAATAAGCGGGCCGAGCTATGGCTACACCTTC

J gene: TRBJ1-5
V gene: TRBV5-6
D gene: -
clone size: -
CDR3 protein: CASSLDTLVLARVDQPQHF
CDR3 DNA: TGTGCCAGCAGCTTGGATACCTTAGTTCTGGCCAGGGTTGATCAGCCCCAGCATTTT

J gene: TRBJ1-5
V gene: TRBV7-2
D gene: -
clone size: once
CDR3 protein: CASSPLGPHSNQPQHF
CDR3 DNA: TGTGCCAGCAGCCCCCTTGGGCCACATAGCAATCAGCCCCAGCATTTT

J gene: TRBJ1-1
V gene: TRBV19
D gene: -
clone size: -
CDR3 protein: CASSTGNTEAFF
CDR3 DNA: TGTGCCAGTAGTACAGGGAACACTGAAGCTTTCTTT

J gene: TRBJ1-4
V gene: TRBV5-6
D gene: -
clone size: -
CDR3 protein: CASTQIGSSDDEKLFF
CDR3 DNA: TGTGCCAGCACCCAGATCGGTAGCAGCGATGATGAAAAACTGTTTTTT

J gene: TRBJ1-1
V gene: TRBV9
D gene: TRBD1
clone size: -
CDR3 protein: CASSSRTGGNTEAFF
CDR3 DNA: TGTGCCAGCAGCTCCCGGACAGGGGGCAACACTGAAGCTTTCTTT

J gene: TRBJ2-7
V gene: TRBV9
D gene: TRBD2
clone size: -
CDR3 protein: CASSVGGVGGSYEQYF
CDR3 DNA: TGTGCCAGCAGCGTAGGGGGAGTGGGCGGGAGCTACGAGCAGTACTTC

J gene: TRBJ1-1
V gene: TRBV30
D gene: -
clone size: -
CDR3 protein: CAWTGYNEAFF
CDR3 DNA: TGTGCGTGGACGGGGTACAATGAAGCTTTCTTT

J gene: TRBJ1-5
V gene: TRBV25-1
D gene: TRBD1
clone size: -
CDR3 protein: CASSAKGTGYNQPQHF
CDR3 DNA: TGTGCCAGCAGTGCCAAAGGGACAGGGTACAATCAGCCCCAGCATTTT

J gene: TRBJ2-2
V gene: TRBV10-2
D gene: TRBD2
clone size: -
CDR3 protein: CASSLAEMNTGELFF
CDR3 DNA: TGCGCCAGCAGTCTAGCGGAGATGAACACCGGGGAGCTGTTTTTT

J gene: TRBJ1-1
V gene: TRBV19
D gene: -
clone size: -
CDR3 protein: CASRGGIENTEAFF
CDR3 DNA: TGTGCCAGTAGAGGCGGGATAGAGAACACTGAAGCTTTCTTT

J gene: TRBJ2-2
V gene: TRBV10-1
D gene: -
clone size: -
CDR3 protein: CASSEGAGNTGELFF
CDR3 DNA: TGCGCCAGCAGTGAAGGGGCTGGGAACACCGGGGAGCTGTTTTTT